The 24 T cell receptor beta chains listed next were all sequenced from one sample in a study of blood T cells in healthy people across ages. A second PCR of about 7 to 12 cycles used a sample-barcoded 5' primer and a J-beta primer mix. TCRdb fed the 5' RACE reads into MiXCR, producing one record per CDR3 protein. The sample holds some 1,000,000 distinct CDR3 sequences, 20% to 25% seen once. The same sample was also used in a study of T cells of mothers and their children.

The sample was blood. The receptors here all came from a girl aged 2 to 10 in good health.

This clonotype was seen a few times. The rearrangement uses TRBV12-3 or TRBV12-4 and TRBJ2-5, with TRBD2 identical over 7 bases. V shed 4 bases, J shed 5 bases, and the junction held 10 bases outside the gene matches. CDR3 length: 15 amino acids. CDR3 residues: CASSSRTSGGETQYF. The CDR3, as DNA: TGTGCCAGCAGTTCCAGGACTAGTGGTGGGGAGACCCAGTACTTC.

In its sample, this clonotype was seen many times. This chain connects TRBV7-9 to TRBJ2-5; D perhaps matches TRBD2 (6 bases). V was trimmed by 5 bases and J by 0 bases, leaving 13 bases between them. CDR3 size: 15 residues. CDR1 is SEHNR and CDR2 is FQNEAQ in the germline V gene (reference sequence). The CDR3 DNA sequence: TGTGCCAGCAGCCATGGGACTGGAGACCAAGAGACCCAGTACTTC. Protein product: CASSHGTGDQETQYF. Drawing the rest from reference TRBV7-9 and TRBJ2-5, the complete variable domain is DTGVSQNPRHKITKRGQNVTFRCDPISEHNRLYWYRQTLGQGPEFLTYFQNEAQLEKSRLLSDRFSAERPKGSFSTLEIQRTEQGDSAMYLCASSHGTGDQETQYFGPGTRLLVL.

The chain carries TRBV11-2 and TRBJ1-2; tentatively, D is TRBD1 (6 bases). Looked up from germline, CDR1 is SGHAT and CDR2 is FQNNGV. This CDR3 region has 19 residues. Deletions cut 6 bases from V and 0 bases from J, with 26 bases between. The CDR3 DNA follows: TGTGCCAGCAGTCAGGATATCTGGGGGGCCGAGTTGCCTAACTATGGCTACACCTTC. It yields the protein CASSQDIWGAELPNYGYTF.

This clonotype appeared many times. The rearrangement uses TRBV28 and TRBJ2-5, with TRBD2 matching 7 bases. TRBJ2-1 matches the DNA end more closely, so the J call is doubtful. Germline CDR1 and CDR2: MDHEN and SYDVKM. The CDR3 is 17 amino acids. The CDR3 is CASSLEGGSGPYNEQFF. The DNA of the CDR3 is TGTGCCAGCAGTCTAGAGGGAGGGAGCGGCCCATACAATGAGCAGTTCTTC.

This chain joins TRBV5-6 and TRBJ2-4; perhaps TRBD1 as D (6 bases). Trimming left V 1 base short and J 5 bases short, with 10 bases between. This CDR3 spans 14 amino acids. Germline CDR1 and CDR2: SGHDT and YYEEEE. CDR3 coding DNA: TGTGCCAGCAGCTTGCCCGGGACACAAAACATTCAGTACTTC. It specifies CASSLPGTQNIQYF.

The chain recombines TRBV7-9 with TRBJ2-5; TRBD2 matches at 8 bases. The DNA end lines up better with TRBJ2-1; the J call may be wrong. The CDR3 is 15 amino acids. CDR1 SEHNR and CDR2 FQNEAQ come from the germline V gene (reference sequence). The CDR3 spells CASSLGGLGYNEQFF. CDR3 nucleotides: TGTGCCAGCAGCTTAGGGGGACTAGGCTACAATGAGCAGTTCTTC.

In this sample, this clonotype turned up a few times. This chain uses TRBV9 with TRBJ2-1, with unresolved D. The germline V gene encodes CDR1 SGDLS and CDR2 YYNGEE. This CDR3 contains 12 residues. Trimming stripped 9 bases from V and 5 bases from J, with 12 bases between. CDR3 amino acids: CATADIHNEQFF. The CDR3 DNA is TGTGCCACCGCCGATATTCACAATGAGCAGTTCTTC.

The chain combines TRBV5-1 with TRBJ2-3, with D possibly being TRBD1 (5 bases). V shed 3 bases and J shed 2 bases, with 16 bases lying between them. The CDR3 has 16 amino acids. CDR1 and CDR2 (germline): SGHRS, YFSETQ. CDR3 sequence (DNA): TGCGCCAGCAGCTATGAGACAGTTTTCACCACAGATACGCAGTATTTT. Encoded protein: CASSYETVFTTDTQYF. Drawing the rest from reference TRBV5-1 and TRBJ2-3, the complete variable domain is KAGVTQTPRYLIKTRGQQVTLSCSPISGHRSVSWYQQTPGQGLQFLFEYFSETQRNKGNFPGRFSGRQFSNSRSEMNVSTLELGDSALYLCASSYETVFTTDTQYFGPGTRLTVL.

This clonotype was counted a few times. In DNA, the CDR3 is TGTGCCAGCAGTTATGCTGGGGGCCTAAGGTACGAGCAGTACTTC. Encoded protein: CASSYAGGLRYEQYF. This chain uses TRBV6-5 with TRBJ2-7; D is perhaps TRBD1 (6 bases). Germline V gene data show CDR1 as MNHEY and CDR2 as SVGAGI. V dropped 3 bases and J dropped 4 bases, with 16 bases sitting between them. The CDR3 loop spans 15 amino acids.

This clonotype has just a few counts. V gene TRBV5-1 combines with J gene TRBJ2-7, with TRBD1 matching 8 bases. Trimming at V came to 0 bases and at J to 5 bases, leaving 4 bases not matched to a gene. CDR1 is SGHRS and CDR2 is YFSETQ in the germline V gene. The CDR3 totals 14 residues. CDR3 region: CASSLGSGGHEQYF. For the CDR3, the DNA is TGCGCCAGCAGCTTGGGGTCAGGGGGCCACGAGCAGTACTTC.

V is TRBV5-1 and J is TRBJ2-5, with D maybe TRBD2 (5 bases). This CDR3 spans 15 amino acids. Per the germline V gene, CDR1 is SGHRS and CDR2 is YFSETQ. V was trimmed by 6 bases and J by 7 bases, leaving 22 bases between them. CDR3 bases: TGCGCCAGCATGGCGGCTAGCCCGTTAGTGGGGACCCAGTACTTC. The encoded protein is CASMAASPLVGTQYF.

In its sample, this clonotype was seen a few times. The chain links TRBV7-9 to TRBJ1-5, with D possibly being TRBD1 (6 bases). This CDR3 spans 13 amino acids. Germline V gene lookup returns CDR1 SEHNR and CDR2 FQNEAQ (reference sequence). V was shortened by 2 bases and J by 5 bases, with 7 bases between the two germline ends. CDR3 in DNA: TGTGCCAGCAGCTTAAGACAGGATCAGCCCCAGCATTTT. It is translated as CASSLRQDQPQHF.

This clonotype was seen more than once but under ten times. The J gene is TRBJ1-5, the V gene TRBV7-9; 9 bases are a match to TRBD1. This CDR3 region has 15 residues. V lost 4 bases, J lost 7 bases, and 8 bases stayed unmatched. The germline V gene encodes CDR1 SEHNR and CDR2 FQNEAQ (reference sequence). CDR3 sequence (DNA): TGTGCCAGCAGCTCCGACAGGGGGGCGGGACAGCCCCAGCATTTT. Translating it yields CASSSDRGAGQPQHF. The whole variable domain, filled in from reference TRBV7-9 and TRBJ1-5, reads DTGVSQNPRHKITKRGQNVTFRCDPISEHNRLYWYRQTLGQGPEFLTYFQNEAQLEKSRLLSDRFSAERPKGSFSTLEIQRTEQGDSAMYLCASSSDRGAGQPQHFGDGTRLSIL.

The chain is built from TRBV7-9 and TRBJ2-5; D may be TRBD1 or TRBD2 (6 bases each). The CDR3 consists of 15 residues. CDR1 is SEHNR, CDR2 FQNEAQ, per germline (reference sequence). Trimming removed 7 bases from V and 5 bases from J, with 20 bases in between. The CDR3 region has the DNA TGTGCCAGCACCAAAACAAGGGGGGCGGAGGAGACCCAGTACTTC. Amino acid sequence: CASTKTRGAEETQYF.

In this sample, this clonotype turned up a few times. A junction boundary mismatches the germline segment, possibly from a read error. The rearrangement joins TRBV18 to TRBJ2-2; no definite D call. Germline V lookup: CDR1 KGHSH, CDR2 LQKENI. The CDR3 is 14 amino acids. The CDR3 coding sequence is TGTGCCAGCCCACCATCGGGTAACACCGGGGAGCTGTTTTTT. The encoded protein is CASPPSGNTGELFF.

The chain employs TRBV18 and TRBJ1-2; D gene unclear. CDR1 is KGHSH, CDR2 LQKENI, per germline. The CDR3 length is 14 residues. V lost 2 bases to trimming and J lost 1 base, with 8 bases between them. CDR3 sequence (DNA): TGTGCCAGCTCACCAGCGCAGGATAACTATGGCTACACCTTC. It specifies CASSPAQDNYGYTF.

The chain joins TRBV7-9 to TRBJ1-1; D is unresolved. CDR3 length equals 12 residues. V gave up 0 bases and J gave up 8 bases, with 7 bases separating them. Germline V gene lookup returns CDR1 SEHNR and CDR2 FQNEAQ (reference sequence). The CDR3 protein is CASSLASLEAFF. CDR3 nucleotides: TGTGCCAGCAGCTTAGCCTCGCTAGAAGCTTTCTTT. Combining the CDR3 with reference TRBV7-9 and TRBJ1-1 gives the whole variable domain DTGVSQNPRHKITKRGQNVTFRCDPISEHNRLYWYRQTLGQGPEFLTYFQNEAQLEKSRLLSDRFSAERPKGSFSTLEIQRTEQGDSAMYLCASSLASLEAFFGQGTRLTVV.

This clonotype was detected a few times. This sequence joins TRBV2 and TRBJ2-7; a weak D match, TRBD1 (5 bases). The CDR3 consists of 17 residues. The germline gives CDR1 SNHLY, CDR2 FYNNEI. Trimming took off 7 bases at V and 5 bases at J, with 27 bases between the two ends. The CDR3 reads CASIPTLTGRDHHEQYF. The DNA for the CDR3 is TGTGCCAGCATTCCCACTTTAACAGGCAGAGACCACCACGAGCAGTACTTC.

For this clonotype: A read error may produce the germline difference seen at one junction end. The chain joins TRBV12-3 or TRBV12-4 to TRBJ2-3; 9 positions agree with TRBD2. This CDR3 spans 14 amino acids. The chain's CDR3 is CASGCSGSADTEYF. The CDR3 DNA follows: TGTGCCAGCGGTTGTAGCGGGAGCGCAGATACGGAGTATTTT.

This clonotype was seen a few times. Relative to the germline gene, one junction end is altered; a read error may explain this. This chain connects TRBV7-3 to TRBJ2-3; TRBD2 aligns across 11 bases. The CDR3 totals 14 residues. Germline CDR1 reads SGHTA; CDR2 reads FQGTGA. The CDR3 nucleotides are TGTGCCAGCAGCGTACTAGCGGGAGCAGATGCGCAGTATTTT. Amino acids: CASSVLAGADAQYF.

The sample holds a few counts of this clonotype. The J gene is TRBJ1-1, the V gene TRBV5-1; D remains unclear. The V gene lost 7 bases and the J gene lost 1 base, with 8 bases spanning the gap. Germline assignment: CDR1 SGHRS and CDR2 YFSETQ. This CDR3 has 12 amino acids. As DNA, the CDR3 is TGCGCCAGCGGCGGGGAGAACACTGAAGCTTTCTTT. This translates into CASGGENTEAFF.

This chain links TRBV20-1 with TRBJ1-6; 10 bases are a match to TRBD1. Germline loops: CDR1 DFQATT, CDR2 SNEGSKA (reference sequence). The CDR3 sequence is 14 residues long. V gave up 6 bases and J gave up 7 bases; unmatched junction bases: 6. The CDR3 DNA reads TGCAGTGCAAGACAGGGGGCGGTGAATTCACCCCTCCACTTT. It is translated as CSARQGAVNSPLHF.

The chain joins TRBV6-5 to TRBJ2-7, with 7 nucleotides matching TRBD1. V lost 4 bases and J lost 1; bases outside the gene matches: 7. The CDR3 contains 15 residues. Germline V gene data show CDR1 as MNHEY and CDR2 as SVGAGI. The CDR3 DNA is TGTGCCAGCAGTTCTTCTAGGGACAGTTCCTACGAGCAGTACTTC. It yields the protein CASSSSRDSSYEQYF.

The chain links TRBV4-3 to TRBJ1-4, with D unclear. This CDR3 has 16 residues. The V end lost 0 bases, the J end lost 4 bases, and 12 bases lay between the germline ends. Germline CDR1 and CDR2: LGHNA and YSLEER. For the CDR3, the DNA is TGCGCCAGCAGCCAAGATCATATAGACGTTAATGAAAAACTGTTTTTT. It translates to CASSQDHIDVNEKLFF.